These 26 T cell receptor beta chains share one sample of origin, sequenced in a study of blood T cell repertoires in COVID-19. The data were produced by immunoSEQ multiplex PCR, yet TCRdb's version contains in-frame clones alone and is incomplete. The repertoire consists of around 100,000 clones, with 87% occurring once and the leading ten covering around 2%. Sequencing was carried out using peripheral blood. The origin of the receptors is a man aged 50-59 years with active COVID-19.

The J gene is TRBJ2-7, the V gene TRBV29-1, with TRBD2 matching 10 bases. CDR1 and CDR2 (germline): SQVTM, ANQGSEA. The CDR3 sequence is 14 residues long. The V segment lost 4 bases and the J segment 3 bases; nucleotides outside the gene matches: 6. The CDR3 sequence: CSVGGLARNYEQYF. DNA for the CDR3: TGCAGCGTTGGGGGACTAGCGAGAAACTACGAGCAGTACTTC.

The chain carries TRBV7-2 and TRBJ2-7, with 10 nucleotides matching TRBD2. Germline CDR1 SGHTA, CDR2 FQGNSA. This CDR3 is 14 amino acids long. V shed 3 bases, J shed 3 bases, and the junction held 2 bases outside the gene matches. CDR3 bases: TGTGCCAGCAGCTTTAGCGGGGGGTTCTACGAGCAGTACTTC. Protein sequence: CASSFSGGFYEQYF.

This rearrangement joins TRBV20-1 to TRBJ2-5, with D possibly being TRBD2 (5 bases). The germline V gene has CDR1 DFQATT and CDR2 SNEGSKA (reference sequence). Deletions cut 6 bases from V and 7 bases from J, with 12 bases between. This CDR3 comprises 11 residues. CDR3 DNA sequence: TGCAGTGCCACCGGGGAAGGGACCCAGTACTTC. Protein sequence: CSATGEGTQYF.

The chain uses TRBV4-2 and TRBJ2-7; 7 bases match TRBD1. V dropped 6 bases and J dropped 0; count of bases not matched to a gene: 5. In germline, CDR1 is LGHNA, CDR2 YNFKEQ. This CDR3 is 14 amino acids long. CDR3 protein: CASRIQGSSYEQYF. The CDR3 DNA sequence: TGTGCCAGCAGGATACAGGGGAGCTCCTACGAGCAGTACTTC.

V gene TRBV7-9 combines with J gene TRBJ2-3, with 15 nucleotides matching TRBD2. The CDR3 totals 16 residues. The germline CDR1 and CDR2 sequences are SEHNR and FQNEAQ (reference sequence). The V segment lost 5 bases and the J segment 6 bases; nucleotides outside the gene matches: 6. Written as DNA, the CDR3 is TGTGCCAGCAGCCCCGGGACTAGCGGGGGGATCGATACGCAGTATTTT. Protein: CASSPGTSGGIDTQYF.

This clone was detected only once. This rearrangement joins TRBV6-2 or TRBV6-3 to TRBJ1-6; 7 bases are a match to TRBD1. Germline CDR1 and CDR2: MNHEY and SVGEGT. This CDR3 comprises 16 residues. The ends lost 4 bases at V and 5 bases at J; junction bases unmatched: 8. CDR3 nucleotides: TGTGCCAGCAGTTGGGCCGGACAGGAGAATAATTCACCCCTCCACTTT. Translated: CASSWAGQENNSPLHF.

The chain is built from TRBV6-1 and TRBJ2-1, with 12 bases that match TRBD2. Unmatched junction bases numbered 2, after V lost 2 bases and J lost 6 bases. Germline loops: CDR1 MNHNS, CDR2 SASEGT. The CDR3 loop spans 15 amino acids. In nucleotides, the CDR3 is TGTGCCAGCAGTGAACTAGCGGGGGGGCCCAATGAGCAGTTCTTC. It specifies CASSELAGGPNEQFF.

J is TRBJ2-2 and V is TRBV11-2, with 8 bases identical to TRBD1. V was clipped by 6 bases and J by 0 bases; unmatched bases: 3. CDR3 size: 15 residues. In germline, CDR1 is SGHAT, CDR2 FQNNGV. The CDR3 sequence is CASRSGGANTGELFF. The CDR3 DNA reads TGTGCCAGCAGATCAGGGGGCGCGAACACCGGGGAGCTGTTTTTT.

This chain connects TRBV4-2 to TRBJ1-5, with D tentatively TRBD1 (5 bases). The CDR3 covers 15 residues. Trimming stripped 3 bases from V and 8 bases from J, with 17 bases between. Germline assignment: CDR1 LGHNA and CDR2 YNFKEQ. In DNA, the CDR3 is TGTGCCAGCAGCCAGGAAGACAGCGCCTCTGAGCCCCAGCATTTT. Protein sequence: CASSQEDSASEPQHF.

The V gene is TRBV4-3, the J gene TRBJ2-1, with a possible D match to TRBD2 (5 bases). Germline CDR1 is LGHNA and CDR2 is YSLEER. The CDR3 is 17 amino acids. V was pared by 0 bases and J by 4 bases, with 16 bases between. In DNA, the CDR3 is TGCGCCAGCAGCCAAGAATCTTTAGGAGCGGATTACAATGAGCAGTTCTTC. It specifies CASSQESLGADYNEQFF.

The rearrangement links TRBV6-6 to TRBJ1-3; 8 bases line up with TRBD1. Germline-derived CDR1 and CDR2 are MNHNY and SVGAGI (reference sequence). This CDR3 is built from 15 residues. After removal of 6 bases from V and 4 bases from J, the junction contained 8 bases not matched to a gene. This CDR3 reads CASRGADRVGNTIYF. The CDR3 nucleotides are TGTGCCAGCAGGGGGGCGGACAGGGTAGGAAACACCATATATTTT.

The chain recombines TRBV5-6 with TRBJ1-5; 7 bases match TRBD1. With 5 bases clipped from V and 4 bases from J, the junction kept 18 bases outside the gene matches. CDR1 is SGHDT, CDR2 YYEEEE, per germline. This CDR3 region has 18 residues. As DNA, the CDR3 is TGTGCCAGCAGTTTAGGGGCCCCGGGACAGCGAGGGAATCAGCCCCAGCATTTT. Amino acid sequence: CASSLGAPGQRGNQPQHF.

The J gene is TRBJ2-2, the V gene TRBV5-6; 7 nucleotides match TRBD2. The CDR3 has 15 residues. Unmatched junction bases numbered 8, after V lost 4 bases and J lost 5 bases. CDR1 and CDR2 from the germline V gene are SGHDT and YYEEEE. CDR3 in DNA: TGTGCCAGCAGCCGAAGAGGCGGGGGTACCGGGGAGCTGTTTTTT. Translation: CASSRRGGGTGELFF.

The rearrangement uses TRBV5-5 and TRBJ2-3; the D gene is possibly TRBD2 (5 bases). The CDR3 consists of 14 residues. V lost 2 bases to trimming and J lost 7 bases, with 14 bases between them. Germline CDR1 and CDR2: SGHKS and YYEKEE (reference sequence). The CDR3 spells CASSFQGGSYTQYF. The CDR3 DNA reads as TGTGCCAGCAGCTTTCAAGGCGGGTCCTATACGCAGTATTTT.

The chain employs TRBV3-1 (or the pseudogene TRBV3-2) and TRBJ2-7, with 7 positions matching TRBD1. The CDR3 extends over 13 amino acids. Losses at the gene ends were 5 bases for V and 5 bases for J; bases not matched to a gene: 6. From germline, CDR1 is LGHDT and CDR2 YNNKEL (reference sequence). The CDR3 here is CASSSDRHDEQYF. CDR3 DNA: TGTGCCAGCAGCTCGGACAGGCACGACGAGCAGTACTTC.

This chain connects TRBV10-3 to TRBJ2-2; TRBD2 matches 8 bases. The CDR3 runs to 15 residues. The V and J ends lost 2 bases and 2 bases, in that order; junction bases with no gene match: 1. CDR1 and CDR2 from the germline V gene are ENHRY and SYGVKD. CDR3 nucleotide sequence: TGTGCCATCAGTGAGGGGACTAGTAACACCGGGGAGCTGTTTTTT. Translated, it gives CAISEGTSNTGELFF.

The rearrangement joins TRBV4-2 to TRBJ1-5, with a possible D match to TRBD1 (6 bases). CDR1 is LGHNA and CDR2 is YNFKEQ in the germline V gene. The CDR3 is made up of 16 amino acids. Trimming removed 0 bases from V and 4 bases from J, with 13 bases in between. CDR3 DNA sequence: TGTGCCAGCAGCCAAGAATTAAGCAGGGGAAATCAGCCCCAGCATTTT. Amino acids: CASSQELSRGNQPQHF.

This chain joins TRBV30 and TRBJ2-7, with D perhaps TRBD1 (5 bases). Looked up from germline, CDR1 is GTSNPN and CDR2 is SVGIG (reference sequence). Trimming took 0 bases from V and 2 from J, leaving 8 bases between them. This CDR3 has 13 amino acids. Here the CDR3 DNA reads TGTGCCTGGAGTGTTGCAGGGCCCTACGAGCAGTACTTC. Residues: CAWSVAGPYEQYF.

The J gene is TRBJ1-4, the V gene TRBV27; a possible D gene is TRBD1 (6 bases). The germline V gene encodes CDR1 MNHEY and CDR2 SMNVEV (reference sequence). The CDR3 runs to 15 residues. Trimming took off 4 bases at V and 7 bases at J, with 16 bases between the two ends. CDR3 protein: CASSWTGGFGEKLFF. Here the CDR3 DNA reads TGTGCCAGCAGTTGGACTGGGGGCTTCGGTGAAAAACTGTTTTTT.

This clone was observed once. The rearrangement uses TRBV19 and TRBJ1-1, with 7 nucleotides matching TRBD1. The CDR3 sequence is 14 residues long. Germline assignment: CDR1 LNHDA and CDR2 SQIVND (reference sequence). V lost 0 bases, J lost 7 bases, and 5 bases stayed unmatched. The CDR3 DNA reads TGTGCCAGTAGTATAGAATCGACAGGGAATGAAGCTTTCTTT. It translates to CASSIESTGNEAFF. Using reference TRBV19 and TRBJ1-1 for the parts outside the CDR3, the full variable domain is DGGITQSPKYLFRKEGQNVTLSCEQNLNHDAMYWYRQDPGQGLRLIYYSQIVNDFQKGDIAEGYSVSREKKESFPLTVTSAQKNPTAFYLCASSIESTGNEAFFGQGTRLTVV.

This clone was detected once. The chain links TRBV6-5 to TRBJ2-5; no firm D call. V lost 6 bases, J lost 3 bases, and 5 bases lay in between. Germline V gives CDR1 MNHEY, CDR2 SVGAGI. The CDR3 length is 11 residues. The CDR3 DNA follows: TGTGCCAGCAGACTAAAAGAGACCCAGTACTTC. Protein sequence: CASRLKETQYF.

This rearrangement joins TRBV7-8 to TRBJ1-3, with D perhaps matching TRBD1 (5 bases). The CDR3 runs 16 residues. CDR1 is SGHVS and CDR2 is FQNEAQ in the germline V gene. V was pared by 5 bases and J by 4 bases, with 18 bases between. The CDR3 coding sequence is TGTGCCAGCAGCCACCATAGGGGCCATTTCGGAAACACCATATATTTT. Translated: CASSHHRGHFGNTIYF.

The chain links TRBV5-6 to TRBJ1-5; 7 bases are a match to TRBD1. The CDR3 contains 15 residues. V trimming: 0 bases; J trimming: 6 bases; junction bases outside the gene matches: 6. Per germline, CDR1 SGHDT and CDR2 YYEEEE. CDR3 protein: CASSLGQGVGQPQHF. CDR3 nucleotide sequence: TGTGCCAGCAGCTTGGGTCAGGGGGTAGGTCAGCCCCAGCATTTT.

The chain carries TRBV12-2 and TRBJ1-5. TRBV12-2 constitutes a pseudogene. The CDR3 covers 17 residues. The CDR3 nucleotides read TGTGCAAGTCGCTTAGCACGCCCCAGCGGGGGTAATCAGCCCCAGCATTTT. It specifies CASRLARPSGGNQPQHF.

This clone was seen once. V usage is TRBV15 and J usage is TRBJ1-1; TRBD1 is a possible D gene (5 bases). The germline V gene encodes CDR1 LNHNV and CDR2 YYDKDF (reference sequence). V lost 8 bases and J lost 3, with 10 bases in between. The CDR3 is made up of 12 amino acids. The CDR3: CATGLGDTEAFF. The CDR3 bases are TGTGCCACCGGGCTAGGGGACACTGAAGCTTTCTTT.

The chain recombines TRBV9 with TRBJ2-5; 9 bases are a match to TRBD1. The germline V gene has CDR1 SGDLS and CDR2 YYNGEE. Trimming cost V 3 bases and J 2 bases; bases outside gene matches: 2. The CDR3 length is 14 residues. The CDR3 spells CASSATGGQETQYF. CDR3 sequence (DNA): TGTGCCAGCAGCGCGACAGGGGGACAAGAGACCCAGTACTTC.